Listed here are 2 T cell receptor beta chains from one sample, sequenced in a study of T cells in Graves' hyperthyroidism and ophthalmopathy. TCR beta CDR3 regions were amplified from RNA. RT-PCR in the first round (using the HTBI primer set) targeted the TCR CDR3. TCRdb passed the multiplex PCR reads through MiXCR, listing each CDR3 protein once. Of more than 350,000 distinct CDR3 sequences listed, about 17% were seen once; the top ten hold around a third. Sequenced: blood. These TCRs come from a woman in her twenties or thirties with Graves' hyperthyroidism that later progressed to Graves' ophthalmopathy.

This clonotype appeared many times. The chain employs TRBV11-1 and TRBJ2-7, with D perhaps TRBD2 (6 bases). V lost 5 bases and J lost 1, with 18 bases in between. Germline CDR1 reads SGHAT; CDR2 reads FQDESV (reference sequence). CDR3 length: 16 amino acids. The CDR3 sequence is CASSPLMGGRSYEQYF. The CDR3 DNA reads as TGTGCCAGCAGCCCCCTCATGGGGGGTAGGTCCTACGAGCAGTACTTC.

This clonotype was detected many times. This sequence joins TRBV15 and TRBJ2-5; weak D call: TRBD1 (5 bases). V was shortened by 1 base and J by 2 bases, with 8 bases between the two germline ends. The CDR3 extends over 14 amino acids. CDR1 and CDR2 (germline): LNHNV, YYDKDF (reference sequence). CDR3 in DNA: TGTGCCACCAGCAGAGGGGGCCCGCAAGAGACCCAGTACTTC. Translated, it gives CATSRGGPQETQYF.